This TCR beta chain derives from a study of cytomegalovirus exposure and HLA in healthy donors. It was with 60 Vbeta and 13 Jbeta primers that the PCR ran. TCRdb keeps only in-frame clones here, not all; method: immunoSEQ multiplex PCR. The sample lists over 85,000 clones, approximately 70% occurring once. In germline, CDR1 is SGHTA, CDR2 FQGNSA. The CDR3 is 16 residues long. The germline V and J ends were trimmed by 0 bases and 2 bases, with 8 bases remaining between them. General study points: In a later analysis, specific HLA alleles were associated with about 18,000 TCR beta sequences at a 0.05 false discovery rate. Most TCR beta V segments were productive about 90% or about 30% of the time in an earlier analysis. A later analysis linked a missense variant in DCLRE1C to the trimming of TCR beta V and J genes. Some V segments (TRBV6-2 and TRBV6-3 among them) were excluded as indistinguishable.

A note on this clone: The antigen remains unidentified.

This receptor was taken from a man aged 40-49 years in good health and CMV-seronegative. The chain uses TRBV7-2 and TRBJ2-6; maybe TRBD1 (5 bases). The source material was PBMCs. The CDR3 nucleotides read TGTGCCAGCAGCTTAGCAGGGGCCCCTGGGGCCAACGTCCTGACTTTC. Translated: CASSLAGAPGANVLTF.